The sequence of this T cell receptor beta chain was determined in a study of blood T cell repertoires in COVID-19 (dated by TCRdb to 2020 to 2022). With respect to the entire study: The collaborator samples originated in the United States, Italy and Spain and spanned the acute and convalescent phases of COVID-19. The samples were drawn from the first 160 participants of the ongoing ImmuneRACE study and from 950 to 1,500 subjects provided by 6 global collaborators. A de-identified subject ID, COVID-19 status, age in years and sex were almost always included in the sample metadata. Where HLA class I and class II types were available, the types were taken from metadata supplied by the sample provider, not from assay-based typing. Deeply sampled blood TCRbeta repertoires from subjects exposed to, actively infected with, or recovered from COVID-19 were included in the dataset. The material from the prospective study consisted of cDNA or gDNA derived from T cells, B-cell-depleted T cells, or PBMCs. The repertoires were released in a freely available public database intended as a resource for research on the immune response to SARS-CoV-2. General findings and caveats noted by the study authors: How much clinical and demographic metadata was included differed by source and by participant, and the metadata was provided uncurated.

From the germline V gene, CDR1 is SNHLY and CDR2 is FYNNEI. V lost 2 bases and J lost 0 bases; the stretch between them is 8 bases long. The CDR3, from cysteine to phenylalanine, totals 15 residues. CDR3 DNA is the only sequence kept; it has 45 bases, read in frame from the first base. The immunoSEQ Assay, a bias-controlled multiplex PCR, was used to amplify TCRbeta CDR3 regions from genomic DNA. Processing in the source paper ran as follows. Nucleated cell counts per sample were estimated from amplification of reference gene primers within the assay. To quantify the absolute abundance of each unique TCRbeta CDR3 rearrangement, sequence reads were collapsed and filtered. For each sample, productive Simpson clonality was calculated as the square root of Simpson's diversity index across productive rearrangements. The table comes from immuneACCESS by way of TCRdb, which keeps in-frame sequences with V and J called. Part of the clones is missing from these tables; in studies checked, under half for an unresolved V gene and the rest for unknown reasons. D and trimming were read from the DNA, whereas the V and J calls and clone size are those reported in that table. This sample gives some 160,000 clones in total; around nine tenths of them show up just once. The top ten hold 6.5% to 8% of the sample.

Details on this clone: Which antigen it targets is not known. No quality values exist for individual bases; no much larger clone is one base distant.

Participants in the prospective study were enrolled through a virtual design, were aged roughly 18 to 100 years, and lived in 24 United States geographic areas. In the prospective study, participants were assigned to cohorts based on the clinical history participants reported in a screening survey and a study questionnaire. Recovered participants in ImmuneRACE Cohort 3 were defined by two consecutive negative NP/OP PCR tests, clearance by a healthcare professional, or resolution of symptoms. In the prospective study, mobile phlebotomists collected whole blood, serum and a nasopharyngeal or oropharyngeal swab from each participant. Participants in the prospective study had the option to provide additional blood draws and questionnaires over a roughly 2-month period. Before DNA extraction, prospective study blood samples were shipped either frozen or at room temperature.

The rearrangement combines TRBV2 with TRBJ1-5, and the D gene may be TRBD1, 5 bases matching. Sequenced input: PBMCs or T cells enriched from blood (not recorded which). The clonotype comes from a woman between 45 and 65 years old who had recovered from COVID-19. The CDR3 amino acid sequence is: CASSERQNSNQPQHF. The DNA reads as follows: TGTGCCAGCAGTGAAAGACAGAATAGCAATCAGCCCCAGCATTTT.